This TCR beta chain came from a study of cytomegalovirus exposure and HLA in healthy donors (dated by TCRdb to about 2017). Regarding the study in general: In an earlier analysis of fewer than 750 of the donors, roughly 300 Gb of sequence data and 90 million to 120 million unique TCR beta sequences from about 179 million T cells were reported. Roughly 320 gigabases of sequencing data and roughly 80 million unique TCR sequences made up an early release that covered approximately 650 HLA-typed donors. Of the roughly 390 genotyped donors, 65% to 90% were placed in the genetic ancestry cluster associated with self-reported Caucasian donors. The aim of the study was to test whether cataloging public T cell receptors could identify signatures of past pathogen exposure. The study profiled the T cell repertoires of around 700 subjects by immunosequencing and related them to cytomegalovirus serostatus. Besides the first cohort of 666 subjects, a separate validation cohort made up of over a hundred different subjects was used. To predict cytomegalovirus infection status, the study brought together high-throughput TCR immunosequencing, statistical association of individual TCRs with disease status, and machine learning. A later analysis re-analyzed previously published TCR beta repertoires from 600 to 850 donors and added high-resolution HLA genotyping to study TCR occurrence patterns. In the later analysis, no new phenotypic data were used to find candidate immune exposures; instead, reliance was placed on TCR beta sequences and their occurrence across donors. An earlier analysis of about 620 of the donors applied high-throughput TCR beta sequencing to assess whether each TCR beta V gene segment acted as functional or pseudogenic. Donor age, sex, ethnicity and CMV serostatus were collected together with the repertoire data. In a later genetic analysis, genome-wide SNP genotypes for about three fifths of the roughly 670 donors were used, and that subset was treated as a discovery cohort. Every repertoire in the discovery cohort had been generated on one and the same sequencing platform. HLA typing included class I and class II loci at four-digit resolution. Typing coverage varied by locus: roughly 629-640 donors for A, B, C, DRB1 and DQB1; more than 500 for DQA1; more than 600 for DPA1; under 490 for DPB1. Roughly 5 DR-DQ haplotypes were treated as single units for association and clustering because of strong linkage in the cohort. Among several hundred genotyped donors of the cohort, an average of about 240,000 unique TCR beta nucleotide sequences was sequenced per donor, of which about 19% were non-productive.

The library relied on the immunoSEQ multiplex PCR assay. A mixture of 60 forward primers for TCR Vbeta segments and 13 reverse primers for TCR Jbeta segments was used in the multiplex PCR. Amplification of the CDR3 region of rearranged TCR beta genes was performed with a multiplex PCR assay on genomic DNA. On the Illumina HiSeq System, the amplified TCR beta libraries were sequenced as 87-base-pair reads. The authors' analysis ran thus. Across the roughly 600 repertoires, a later analysis counted some 81 million unique TCR beta chains, around 11 million of which were shared by at least two donors. To remove PCR and sequencing errors, raw reads were error-corrected and collapsed into unique sequences using a nearest-neighbor algorithm that merged closely related sequences. Alignment of CDR3 sequences to IMGT reference sequences was used to assign V, D and J gene segments. Each retained sequence needed at least a six-nucleotide match to both a V gene segment and a J gene segment. Rearrangements were called productive when the CDR3 lacked stop codons and stayed in frame with V and J; all others were non-productive. CDR3 was defined according to IMGT convention as the region running from the second conserved V-encoded cysteine to the conserved J-encoded phenylalanine. In an earlier analysis of approximately 500 of the donors, sequences lacking an unambiguous match to a single V gene segment were excluded. In an earlier analysis of approximately 560 of the donors, a V segment was called functional when productive rearrangements were above 56.7%, and segregating when the standard deviation between donors exceeded 5%. A statistical classification framework was developed to diagnose cytomegalovirus status using the catalog of TCR beta chain sequences. In a later analysis, TCR nucleotide sequences were compared against IMGT/GENE-DB human TR gene sequences so that V and J genes could be assigned. Using the TCRdist pipeline, a later analysis assigned CDR3 sequences along with most-parsimonious VDJ recombination scenarios. A later analysis defined each TCR beta chain by its CDR3 amino acid sequence plus V-gene family, and excluded reads lacking a unique V-gene family. As a way to deal with suspected cross-contamination and a sequencing artifact, a later analysis dropped 640 or so nucleotide sequences that were highly shared and had low generation probability. A later analysis calculated a clonal expansion index for each public chain from normalized within-repertoire ranks of inferred template counts. In a later analysis, generation probabilities were computed with a VDJ recombination model fitted to out-of-frame rearrangements, and the resulting probabilities were checked against IGoR. Hypergeometric tests were used in a later analysis to score TCR-TCR, TCR-HLA and TCR-CMV co-occurrence, with a repertoire-size bias correction applied to the TCR pairs. In a later analysis, false discovery rates were estimated by permuting HLA or CMV assignments 20 times. In a later analysis, co-occurring TCRs were grouped using DBSCAN, and TCRdist sequence similarity was added for clustering within HLA-allele-positive subsets. Co-occurrence clustering excluded repertoires with fewer than 30,000 or more than 120,000 public chains, plus five with anomalous nucleotide sharing. TCRdb's version of the immuneACCESS table is confined to in-frame rearrangements and falls short of the full clone set. An unresolved V gene accounts for under half of the shortfall where checked; the remainder is of unknown origin. V and J calls and clone size follow that table, whereas D and trimming were derived from the DNA. The table for this sample lists 100,000 or so clones; roughly 84% of them were counted only once. The ten biggest clones cover more than 1% of the sample.

The CDR3 starts with the cysteine, ends with the phenylalanine, and has 12 residues. Only CDR3 DNA remains: 36 bases, in frame from the first base. From a lookup of the germline V gene (reference sequence), CDR1 and CDR2 are LNHDA and SQIVND. The junction shows trimming of 6 bases on V and 10 bases on J, plus 13 bases between the germline ends. Points the paper makes about the study in general: Correlated functional status among segregating V segments might be attributable to linkage disequilibrium, but an unknown experimental factor could not be ruled out. A further reported finding was that TCR beta sequences accurately predicted the HLA-A and HLA-B alleles for most subjects in the first cohort. Most CMV-associated TCR beta chains appeared to be HLA-restricted in a later analysis, and the HLA associations seemed to be driven largely by CMV exposure. Most TCR sequences were observed very rarely across donors, whereas some public TCRs were present in many individuals. The study gave a list of about 150 TCR beta chains associated with cytomegalovirus. Cytomegalovirus status was reported to be diagnosed by the classifier with high specificity and sensitivity in both the original and validation cohorts. Because HLA typing was missing for some donors at each locus, association tests included only the typed subset. In a later analysis, TCR association rates were found to vary across HLA loci, with the most associated TCRs seen for DRB1 alleles and the fewest for HLA-C alleles. A later analysis associated 16,951 TCR beta sequences with specific HLA alleles at a false discovery rate of 0.05. A cluster of highly shared sequence variants was judged likely to be a technical artifact of the sequencing pipeline. The authors suggested that the approach could potentially be extended to other disease states and immunological phenotypes. According to a later analysis, parvovirus B19, influenza, CMV and Epstein-Barr virus appeared linked to several top co-occurrence clusters. In vitro tests confirmed that a few of the cytomegalovirus-associated TCR beta chains recognize cytomegalovirus antigens. Some IMGT-functional V segments, including TRBV6-2 and TRBV6-3, could not be told apart with the 87-base-pair reads, so those segments were excluded. An earlier analysis of approximately 570 of the donors showed that most TCR beta V segments appeared in productive rearrangements either about 90% or about 30% of the time, which broadly matched IMGT annotations. V-gene and J-gene trimming of TCR beta chains was associated with a missense DCLRE1C variant in a later genetic analysis, and the association was replicated in an independent cohort. The cohort was sequenced for TCR beta chains only, and without alpha or paired-chain data the features that could be detected were limited. Assigning TCR associations to individual alleles was difficult when HLA alleles, especially DR and DQ, strongly co-occurred. For the cohort, immune exposure information was limited to CMV serostatus. Compared with the roughly 670-donor mean, donors in an Asian-associated ancestry cluster had fewer N-insertions in productive TCRs, according to a later genetic analysis. Approximately 16 rarely observed V segments, including chromosome 9 orphons, were excluded from the earlier analysis of approximately 500 of the donors because counts were too low. Roughly uniform sequencing depth across donors was assumed in presence/absence analyses, although this assumption may not hold. Compared with equally common non-associated chains, HLA-associated TCR beta chains in a later analysis were more clonally expanded and had lower generation probabilities.

This clone was seen only once. Its antigen is currently not known. Qualities for individual bases were not recorded, and no much larger clone is one base off. The cohort was made up of 500 to 800 healthy bone marrow donors. At the time of sampling, all cohort members were nominally healthy, though unrecorded immune exposures were likely present. The donor tested CMV seronegative, placing the donor among the 300 to 450 seronegative members of the cohort. A peripheral blood sample was provided by each donor, and peripheral blood mononuclear cells were used for TCR beta sequencing. The Qiagen DNeasy Blood Extraction Kit was used to extract genomic DNA from the blood cell samples.

The rearranged chain carries TRBV19 and TRBJ2-1, with the D gene not clear enough to name. Input material: PBMCs. The receptor was isolated from a young woman in good health and CMV-seronegative. In nucleotide form, the sequence is TGTGCCAGTAGCCCTAAGCCGCAAGAGCAGTTCTTC. Translation gives CASSPKPQEQFF.